The clone carrying this T cell receptor beta chain occurred once. The sample belongs to a study of blood T cell repertoires in COVID-19. The V gene's germline CDR1 is SNHLY and CDR2 FYNNEI. The CDR3 spans 14 residues. With V trimmed by 6 bases and J by 6 bases, 5 bases remained unmatched. Authors' methods: Estimated nucleated cell counts came from reference gene primer amplification. TCRdb keeps only in-frame clones here, not all; method: immunoSEQ multiplex PCR. The V and J calls and clone size are taken from that table; D and trimming were inferred from the DNA. Among roughly 140,000 clones listed, approximately 80% were seen once.

V is TRBV2 and J is TRBJ1-1; 12 bases line up with TRBD1. The source is a man aged 65-85 years who had recovered from COVID-19. The sequencing input was peripheral blood. The CDR3 protein is CASRGQGAGAEAFF. CDR3 DNA: TGTGCCAGCAGGGGACAGGGGGCAGGGGCTGAAGCTTTCTTT.